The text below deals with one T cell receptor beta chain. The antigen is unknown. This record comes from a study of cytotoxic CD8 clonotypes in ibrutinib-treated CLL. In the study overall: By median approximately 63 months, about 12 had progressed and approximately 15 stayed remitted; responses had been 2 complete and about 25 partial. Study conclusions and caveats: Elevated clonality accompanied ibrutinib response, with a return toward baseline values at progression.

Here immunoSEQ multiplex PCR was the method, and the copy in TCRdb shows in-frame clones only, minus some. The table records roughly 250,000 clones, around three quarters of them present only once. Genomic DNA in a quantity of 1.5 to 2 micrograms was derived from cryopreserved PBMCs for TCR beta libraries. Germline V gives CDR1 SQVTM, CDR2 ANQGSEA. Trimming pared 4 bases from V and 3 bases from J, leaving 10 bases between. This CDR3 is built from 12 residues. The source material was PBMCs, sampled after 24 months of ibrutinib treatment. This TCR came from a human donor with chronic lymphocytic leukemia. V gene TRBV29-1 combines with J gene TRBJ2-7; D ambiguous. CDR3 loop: CSVVLGFYEQYF. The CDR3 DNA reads TGCAGCGTTGTGCTAGGGTTCTACGAGCAGTACTTC.